This TCR beta chain was retrieved from a study of graft-versus-host responses after intestinal transplantation. Study background: Tacrolimus and steroids were given for three to four years to all recipients after anti-thymocyte globulin induction.

Study results and limitations: In patients with graft-donor T cell macrochimerism, allograft graft-versus-host to host-versus-graft clonal ratios were high. Some GvH clones appeared in ileal mucosa or blood before recipient bone marrow.

With regard to this clone: Its antigen remains unidentified.

Germline loops: CDR1 SGHRS, CDR2 YFSETQ. CDR3 length: 16 residues. V lost 0 bases, J lost 2 bases, and 6 bases stayed unmatched. Assay: immunoSEQ multiplex PCR; the TCRdb copy retains only in-frame clones and omits some. The table records more than 80,000 clones, about 89% of them present only once. The specimen was unstimulated CD4+ T cells sorted from spleen or lymph node cells, collected before intestinal transplant. V and J are TRBV5-1 and TRBJ2-3, with 7 nucleotides matching TRBD2. The receptor was derived from a human donor who received an intestinal transplant. CDR3 DNA sequence: TGCGCCAGCAGCTTGGAAGTCGGGGGGTACACAGATACGCAGTATTTT. This codes for CASSLEVGGYTDTQYF.